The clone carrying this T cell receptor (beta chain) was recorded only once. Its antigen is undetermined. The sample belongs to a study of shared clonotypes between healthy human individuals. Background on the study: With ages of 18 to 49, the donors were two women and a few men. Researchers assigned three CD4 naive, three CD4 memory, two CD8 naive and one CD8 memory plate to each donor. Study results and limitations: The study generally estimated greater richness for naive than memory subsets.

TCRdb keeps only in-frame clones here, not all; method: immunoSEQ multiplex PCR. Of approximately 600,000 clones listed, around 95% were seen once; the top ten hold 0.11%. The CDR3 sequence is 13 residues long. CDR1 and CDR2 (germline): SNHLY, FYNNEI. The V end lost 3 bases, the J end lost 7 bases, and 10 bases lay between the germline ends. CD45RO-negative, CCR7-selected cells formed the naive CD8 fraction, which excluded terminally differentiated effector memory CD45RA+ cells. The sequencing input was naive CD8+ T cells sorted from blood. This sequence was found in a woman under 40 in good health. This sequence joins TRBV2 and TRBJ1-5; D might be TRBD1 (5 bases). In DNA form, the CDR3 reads TGTGCCAGCAGTGAGAAGGGGCGGCAGCCCCAGCATTTT. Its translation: CASSEKGRQPQHF. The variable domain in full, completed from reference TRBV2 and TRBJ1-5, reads EPEVTQTPSHQVTQMGQEVILRCVPISNHLYFYWYRQILGQKVEFLVSFYNNEISEKSEIFDDQFSVERPDGSNFTLKIRSTKLEDSAMYFCASSEKGRQPQHFGDGTRLSIL.